A single sample is the source of the 23 T cell receptor beta chains below, sequenced in a study of T cell repertoires in cytomegalovirus infection. Their antigen targets remain unknown. Via MiXCR, TCRdb re-called the reads, giving one row per CDR3 protein. The sample includes a few hundred thousand distinct CDR3 sequences, about 20% of them seen just once. The material was cultured PBMCs, obtained from culture after CMV antigen stimulation. The receptor set was obtained from a human donor in good health (CMV status not recorded). Some clones in this sample may be carry-over from other donors' samples.

This clonotype was found a few times. The chain uses TRBV12-5 and TRBJ1-6; D gene uncertain. The ends were cut back, 0 bases at V and 9 bases at J, with 3 bases in the middle. Germline V gene lookup returns CDR1 LGHNT and CDR2 FRNRAP. This CDR3 region has 12 residues. CDR3 DNA: TGTGCTAGTGGTTTGGTACCTTCACCCCTCCACTTT. Encoded protein: CASGLVPSPLHF.

The chain's CDR3 is CAIKRGVGTGQETQYF. The CDR3 DNA follows: TGTGCCATCAAAAGGGGCGTGGGGACAGGGCAAGAGACCCAGTACTTC. The chain combines TRBV10-3 with TRBJ2-5; 9 positions match TRBD1. This CDR3 spans 16 amino acids. In germline, CDR1 is ENHRY, CDR2 SYGVKD. Trimming cost V 7 bases and J 2 bases; bases outside gene matches: 11.

The chain recombines TRBV6-1 with TRBJ2-7; D gene uncertain. The CDR3 runs 11 residues. V lost 8 bases and J 2 bases, leaving 7 bases between the germline ends. CDR1 and CDR2 (germline): MNHNS, SASEGT. CDR3 coding DNA: TGTGCCAGCGGCTTAGCCTACGAGCAGTACGTC. This gives the protein CASGLAYEQYV.

This clonotype was seen many times. The V and J genes are TRBV7-2 and TRBJ1-6, with D possibly being TRBD1 (5 bases). Trimming cost V 4 bases and J 10 bases, with 14 bases left between them. The CDR3 length is 14 residues. Germline values: CDR1 SGHTA, CDR2 FQGNSA. CDR3 DNA sequence: TGTGCCAGCAGCTACCCGGACACATACTCACCCCTCCACTTT. It translates to CASSYPDTYSPLHF.

The CDR3 spells CASRTLDTEAFF. CDR3 in DNA: TGTGCCTCTCGGACCCTGGACACTGAAGCTTTCTTT. This chain joins TRBV6-1 and TRBJ1-1; D is uncertain. CDR1 MNHNS and CDR2 SASEGT come from the germline V gene. CDR3 length: 12 residues. The V and J ends lost 11 bases and 3 bases respectively, with 13 bases between them.

This clonotype occurred a few times. The chain is built from TRBV4-1 and TRBJ1-1; the D is unclear. V was shortened by 2 bases and J by 0 bases, with 7 bases between the two germline ends. Germline assignment: CDR1 MGHRA and CDR2 YSYEKL. The CDR3 loop spans 14 amino acids. The CDR3 is CASSQFGLNTEAFF. DNA for the CDR3: TGCGCCAGCAGCCAATTCGGTTTGAACACTGAAGCTTTCTTT.

There are a few counts of this clonotype. The gene calls are TRBV27 and TRBJ2-1; D unclear. The CDR3 length is 15 residues. Germline V gene data show CDR1 as MNHEY and CDR2 as SMNVEV (reference sequence). Trimming took off 4 bases at V and 6 bases at J, with 16 bases between the two ends. In DNA form, the CDR3 reads TGTGCCAGCAGTTCCCAAACGCCACCTGGCAATGAGCAGTTCTTC. As protein: CASSSQTPPGNEQFF.

This clonotype was picked up many times. The CDR3 DNA reads TGTGCCAGCAACGTACAGGTTAACACTGAAGCTTTCTTT. Its protein is CASNVQVNTEAFF. J is TRBJ1-1 and V is TRBV12-3 or TRBV12-4; perhaps TRBD1 as D (5 bases). The V and J ends lost 7 bases and 2 bases respectively, with 11 bases between them. The CDR3 contains 13 residues.

This clonotype was counted ten times or more. This chain links TRBV7-2 with TRBJ2-5; no definite D call. V lost 5 bases, J lost 4 bases, and 29 bases lay in between. There are 19 residues in the CDR3. The germline CDR1 and CDR2 sequences are SGHTA and FQGNSA. CDR3 DNA: TGTGCCAGCAGCCGTTATTTTCTTCATGATCTACGAAGACCAGAGACCCAGTACTTC. As protein: CASSRYFLHDLRRPETQYF.

The chain is built from TRBV5-1 and TRBJ2-2, with no clear D. V gave up 0 bases and J gave up 7 bases, with 4 bases separating them. The V gene's germline CDR1 is SGHRS and CDR2 YFSETQ. The CDR3 extends over 12 amino acids. CDR3 protein: CASSLVRGELFF. DNA for the CDR3: TGCGCCAGCAGCTTGGTTCGCGGGGAGCTGTTTTTT.

This clonotype appeared a few times. DNA of the CDR3: TGTGCCAGCAGCTCCGGAGGCCCCCGGTCGAACACTGAAGCTTTCTTT. Translation gives CASSSGGPRSNTEAFF. The chain combines TRBV7-3 with TRBJ1-1; no definite D call. V was trimmed by 4 bases and J by 1 base, leaving 16 bases between them. CDR1 and CDR2 from the germline V gene are SGHTA and FQGTGA. This CDR3 is built from 16 residues.

This sequence joins TRBV19 and TRBJ2-7, with 9 bases that match TRBD2. The CDR3 contains 13 residues. Per the germline V gene, CDR1 is LNHDA and CDR2 is SQIVND (reference sequence). Losses at the gene ends were 11 bases for V and 2 bases for J; bases not matched to a gene: 7. The CDR3 DNA sequence: TGTGCCGCGGGGGGGACCCCTGCCTACGAGCAGTACTTC. Amino acid sequence: CAAGGTPAYEQYF.

This rearrangement joins TRBV30 to TRBJ1-1; maybe TRBD1 (6 bases). The V and J ends lost 4 bases and 1 base respectively, with 13 bases between them. The germline V gene has CDR1 GTSNPN and CDR2 SVGIG (reference sequence). This CDR3 region has 14 residues. The CDR3 nucleotides read TGTGCCTGGATCGGGCCGGGACAGAACACTGAAGCTTTCTTT. This translates into CAWIGPGQNTEAFF.

The rearrangement links TRBV5-1 to TRBJ2-3, with 10 bases lining up with TRBD1. V shed 6 bases, J shed 3 bases, and the junction held 7 bases outside the gene matches. In germline, CDR1 is SGHRS, CDR2 YFSETQ. The length of the CDR3 is 15 residues. The CDR3 region has the DNA TGCGCCAGCACCCCCGGGACAGGGGTTACAGATACGCAGTATTTT. Its translation: CASTPGTGVTDTQYF.

The chain joins TRBV7-9 to TRBJ1-6; TRBD1 might be the D (5 bases). Germline V gene lookup returns CDR1 SEHNR and CDR2 FQNEAQ (reference sequence). CDR3 length equals 14 residues. Trimming took off 3 bases at V and 14 bases at J, with 17 bases between the two ends. The CDR3: CASSLIRERATLHF. DNA for the CDR3: TGTGCCAGCAGCTTGATCAGGGAGAGAGCCACCCTCCACTTT.

This sequence joins TRBV25-1 and TRBJ2-7; 8 bases map to TRBD1. Germline V CDR1 and CDR2: MGHDK, SYGVNS. Trimming took 5 bases from V and 0 from J; bases not matched to a gene: 9. The CDR3 has 16 amino acids. The DNA of the CDR3 is TGTGCCAGCAGTTCATCCCTCGGACAGGGCTCCTACGAGCAGTACTTC. This translates into CASSSSLGQGSYEQYF.

This clonotype appeared many times. The rearrangement joins TRBV7-4 to TRBJ2-5; TRBD2 matches at 11 bases. In germline, CDR1 is SGHVT, CDR2 SQSDAQ. The CDR3 contains 17 residues. Trimming removed 4 bases from V and 0 bases from J; junction bases left unmatched: 7. CDR3 amino acids: CASSSGLAGAYQETQYF. CDR3 in DNA: TGTGCCAGCAGCTCCGGACTAGCGGGTGCCTACCAAGAGACCCAGTACTTC.

Written as DNA, the CDR3 is TGCAGCGTTGAAGAAGTCAACACCATATATTTT. Translating it yields CSVEEVNTIYF. The chain links TRBV29-1 to TRBJ1-3; D gene ambiguous. The length of the CDR3 is 11 residues. V gave up 0 bases and J gave up 7 bases, with 4 bases separating them. The germline gives CDR1 SQVTM, CDR2 ANQGSEA. Supplemented by reference TRBV29-1 and TRBJ1-3, the full variable domain reads SAVISQKPSRDICQRGTSLTIQCQVDSQVTMMFWYRQQPGQSLTLIATANQGSEATYESGFVIDKFPISRPNLTFSTLTVSNMSPEDSSIYLCSVEEVNTIYFGEGSWLTVV.

This clonotype occurred many times. The chain joins TRBV12-3 or TRBV12-4 to TRBJ2-2; D perhaps matches TRBD1 (6 bases). CDR3 size: 16 residues. The V and J ends lost 4 bases and 7 bases respectively, with 19 bases between them. This chain's CDR3 is CASSSGAVRYIGELFF. CDR3 in DNA: TGTGCCAGCAGTTCAGGGGCTGTTCGGTACATCGGGGAGCTGTTTTTT.

This clonotype has ten or more counts. The chain employs TRBV7-9 and TRBJ2-1; unclear D gene. Per germline, CDR1 SEHNR and CDR2 FQNEAQ (reference sequence). CDR3 size: 15 residues. Deletions cut 5 bases from V and 0 bases from J, with 11 bases between. The CDR3 DNA is TGTGCCAGCAGCGTCCTAGGAAGCTCCTACAATGAGCAGTTCTTC. Translation gives CASSVLGSSYNEQFF.

V usage is TRBV12-3 or TRBV12-4 and J usage is TRBJ1-2; 7 nucleotides line up with TRBD1. CDR3 length: 15 residues. The V and J ends lost 6 bases and 2 bases, in that order; junction bases with no gene match: 9. CDR3 in amino acids: CASSQAPGGNYGYTF. The CDR3 DNA reads TGTGCCAGCAGCCAGGCCCCAGGGGGAAACTATGGCTACACCTTC.

In its sample, this clonotype was seen many times. J is TRBJ1-4 and V is TRBV7-2; D is unclear. The CDR3 has 12 residues. The V end was cut by 5 bases, the J end by 11 bases, with 12 bases between. Germline CDR1 SGHTA, CDR2 FQGNSA. CDR3 sequence reads: CASSLEAQKLFF. The CDR3 DNA follows: TGTGCCAGCAGCCTTGAAGCCCAGAAACTGTTTTTT.

The chain combines TRBV12-3 or TRBV12-4 with TRBJ2-3, with TRBD1 matching 8 bases. The CDR3 extends over 17 amino acids. The junction had 13 bases not matched to a gene; V was cut back by 6 bases and J by 2 bases. The CDR3 region has the DNA TGTGCCAGCAGCTTCATGACAGGGGTTCCTAACACAGATACGCAGTATTTT. This translates into CASSFMTGVPNTDTQYF.